The TCR beta chain under discussion was sequenced for a study of Ad26.COV2.S vaccination and SARS-CoV-2 variants. At the level of the study: Dosing was one shot or two shots 56 days apart. Findings of the study overall: Measures of TCR breadth and depth may have fallen short of total T cell responses.

Trimming left V 8 bases short and J 2 bases short, with 9 bases between. Germline V gene lookup returns CDR1 DFQATT and CDR2 SNEGSKA (reference sequence). The CDR3 is 11 residues long. Of note for this clone: Its antigen is as yet unknown.

Assay used: immunoSEQ multiplex PCR; TCRdb lists only in-frame clones, some missing. This table holds approximately 400,000 clones, 83% found once. Treatment meaning: over 15 received Ad26.COV2.S at low or high dose, single or two shots; about five received placebo; per-sample allocation not given. The study sampled participants on day 63 after the first vaccine or placebo injection. Donor was an adult aged 18-55 years in Boston. Ad26.COV2.S expressed prefusion-stabilized spike from the original Wuhan strain. The receptor's source is a person between 18 and 65 years old who received the Ad26.COV2.S COVID-19 vaccine or a placebo. This chain joins TRBV20-1 and TRBJ1-1; the D is unclear. Here the sequenced sample was peripheral blood, taken in a trial of Ad26.COV2.S vaccine versus placebo. The CDR3 here is CSTPLNTEAFF. Written as DNA, the CDR3 is TGCAGTACCCCCCTTAACACTGAAGCTTTCTTT.